One and the same sample provided the 8 T cell receptor beta chains below, sequenced in a study of T cell responses to AZD1222 COVID-19 vaccine. Sequencing was performed with immunoSEQ multiplex PCR; in TCRdb, only in-frame clones are kept and a portion is missing. Of fewer than 120,000 clones detected, roughly 92% appear once; the ten largest clones hold about 2.6%. Here the sequenced sample was peripheral blood, taken 28 days after the second AZD1222 dose. The source is an adult who received the AZD1222 COVID-19 vaccine.

The CDR3 protein is CASSLLGQNSNQPQHF. The CDR3 nucleotides are TGTGCCAGCAGTTTATTGGGCCAGAATAGCAATCAGCCCCAGCATTTT. This chain uses TRBV28 with TRBJ1-5; D not certain. Germline CDR1 and CDR2: MDHEN and SYDVKM. V was shortened by 1 base and J by 0 bases, with 10 bases between the two germline ends. The CDR3 spans 16 residues. The complete variable domain, with remaining parts taken from reference TRBV28 and TRBJ1-5, reads DVKVTQSSRYLVKRTGEKVFLECVQDMDHENMFWYRQDPGLGLRLIYFSYDVKMKEKGDIPEGYSVSREKKERFSLILESASTNQTSMYLCASSLLGQNSNQPQHFGDGTRLSIL.

The chain is built from TRBV7-5 and TRBJ2-5. TRBV7-5 is given as a pseudogene. CDR3 length equals 16 residues. CDR3 sequence (DNA): TGTGTCAGAAGCCCCGCTGACGGGGGCTCCGGAGAGACCCAGTACTTC. This translates into CVRSPADGGSGETQYF.

The rearrangement uses TRBV4-3 and TRBJ1-4; D is uncertain. The V end lost 0 bases, the J end lost 8 bases, and 7 bases lay between the germline ends. The CDR3 has 13 residues. The germline V gene encodes CDR1 LGHNA and CDR2 YSLEER. The CDR3 bases are TGCGCCAGCAGCCAAGACTTACGGGAAAAACTGTTTTTT. Protein product: CASSQDLREKLFF.

The chain is built from TRBV5-6 and TRBJ1-6; D possibly corresponds to TRBD1 (6 bases). Germline CDR1 reads SGHDT; CDR2 reads YYEEEE. The V and J ends lost 4 bases and 7 bases respectively, with 9 bases between them. This CDR3 region has 13 residues. As DNA, the CDR3 is TGTGCCAGCAGCCCAGACAGGAATTCACCCCTCCACTTT. Its protein product is CASSPDRNSPLHF.

This chain joins TRBV3-1 (or the pseudogene TRBV3-2) and TRBJ2-4; 14 nucleotides line up with TRBD2. V lost 1 base to trimming and J lost 7 bases; unmatched junction nucleotides: 9. CDR3 size: 18 residues. Germline CDR1 is LGHDT and CDR2 is YNNKEL (reference sequence). The CDR3 DNA reads as TGTGCCAGCAGCCAAGGGGCGACTAGCGGGGGGGCCCGGAACATTCAGTACTTC. It translates to CASSQGATSGGARNIQYF.

This rearrangement joins TRBV7-2 to TRBJ1-6; perhaps TRBD1 as D (5 bases). This CDR3 is 14 amino acids long. Deletions cut 4 bases from V and 9 bases from J, with 13 bases between. Germline lookup yields CDR1 SGHTA and CDR2 FQGNSA. The CDR3, as DNA: TGTGCCAGCAGCTCTGGGGGGGGGTTTTCACCCCTCCACTTT. Translation gives CASSSGGGFSPLHF.

The CDR3 loop reads CASSQDRWYQETQYF. CDR3 nucleotide sequence: TGCGCCAGCAGCCAAGATCGGTGGTACCAAGAGACCCAGTACTTC. The chain has TRBV4-3 and TRBJ2-5; D is undetermined. CDR3 length: 15 amino acids. Germline CDR1 and CDR2: LGHNA and YSLEER. The V end lost 0 bases, the J end lost 0 bases, and 8 bases lay between the germline ends.

The gene calls are TRBV28 and TRBJ2-3; 7 positions match TRBD1. The J segment lost 1 base and the V segment lost 4 bases, leaving 11 bases of the junction unmatched. The V gene's germline CDR1 is MDHEN and CDR2 SYDVKM. The CDR3 has 17 amino acids. In DNA form, the CDR3 reads TGTGCCAGCAGTTCCGCCCTCGGGACAGTTCGCACAGATACGCAGTATTTT. Translation gives CASSSALGTVRTDTQYF.